The rows below give T cell receptor beta chains drawn from one sample of a study of identical twins. TCRdb re-called the 5' RACE reads through MiXCR, storing one row per CDR3 protein. The table lists hundreds of thousands of distinct CDR3 sequences, under 9% of them singletons. The same specimen was also included in a second study, on yellow fever vaccine responses in identical twins.

Sequencing used memory (CD45RO+) T cells sorted from blood. Receptors were obtained from a woman between 18 and 30 years old in good health. Each CDR3 is given without its conserved first and last residue. Each record gives: CDR3 protein, J gene, V gene, clone size. Some rows have no size entry. The others give once, few or many, or a class for an expanded clone.

CDR3 protein: ASSPQTGDTEAF; J gene: TRBJ1-1; V gene: TRBV9; clone size: few
CDR3 protein: ASSQGAPNQPQH; J gene: TRBJ1-5; V gene: TRBV12-3/TRBV12-4; clone size: many
CDR3 protein: ASNSLGGSTYNEQF; J gene: TRBJ2-1; V gene: TRBV28; clone size: NA
CDR3 protein: ASSPGGGRRANYGYT; J gene: TRBJ1-2; V gene: TRBV12-3/TRBV12-4; clone size: many
CDR3 protein: ASSLTPGLLTDTQY; J gene: TRBJ2-3; V gene: TRBV4-1; clone size: many
CDR3 protein: ASKGQGNPNTEAF; J gene: TRBJ1-1; V gene: TRBV19; clone size: few
CDR3 protein: ASSQGLYDEQF; J gene: TRBJ2-1; V gene: TRBV3-1; clone size: few
CDR3 protein: ASRGGDSYNEQF; J gene: TRBJ2-1; V gene: TRBV5-1; clone size: many
CDR3 protein: ASSEAAGGAGNTIY; J gene: TRBJ1-3; V gene: TRBV25-1; clone size: few
CDR3 protein: AIDDRGGKYNSPLH; J gene: TRBJ1-6; V gene: TRBV6-1; clone size: many
CDR3 protein: ASSLGQGEAF; J gene: TRBJ1-1; V gene: TRBV18; clone size: many
CDR3 protein: ASSKGLAVNEQF; J gene: TRBJ2-1; V gene: TRBV28; clone size: NA
CDR3 protein: ASSLGVGGYT; J gene: TRBJ1-2; V gene: TRBV12-3/TRBV12-4; clone size: few